What follows are 8 T cell receptor beta chains derived from one specimen sequenced in a study of CD8 T cells in Susac syndrome. The RNA, about 0.5 to 1 ug, was put through reverse transcription using random hexamers. One entry per CDR3 protein, called by TCRdb with MiXCR from the immunoSEQ multiplex PCR reads. The data contain about 80,000 distinct CDR3 sequences, 94% of them seen just once; the ten biggest clones take up roughly 0.88%. Sequencing was done on a sample of CD8+ T cells from PBMCs. These receptor sequences come from a human donor with Susac syndrome.

This chain connects TRBV30 to TRBJ2-7; D is uncertain. The CDR3 contains 11 residues. Germline V CDR1 and CDR2: GTSNPN, SVGIG (reference sequence). V gave up 2 bases and J gave up 4 bases, with 6 bases separating them. The CDR3 DNA reads TGTGCCTGGAGTTCCCCGTACGAGCAGTACTTC. It is translated as CAWSSPYEQYF.

This chain joins TRBV19 and TRBJ2-7; either TRBD1 or TRBD2 may fit D (6 bases each). This CDR3 has 13 residues. The germline V gene has CDR1 LNHDA and CDR2 SQIVND (reference sequence). V was clipped by 5 bases and J by 6 bases, with 14 bases between them. CDR3 protein: CASSPYSGAEQYF. CDR3 coding DNA: TGTGCCAGTAGTCCCTACTCGGGGGCCGAGCAGTACTTC. Together with reference TRBV19 and TRBJ2-7, the CDR3 gives the full variable domain: DGGITQSPKYLFRKEGQNVTLSCEQNLNHDAMYWYRQDPGQGLRLIYYSQIVNDFQKGDIAEGYSVSREKKESFPLTVTSAQKNPTAFYLCASSPYSGAEQYFGPGTRLTVT.

J is TRBJ2-5 and V is TRBV5-1; possibly TRBD1 or TRBD2 for D (5 bases each). The germline V gene encodes CDR1 SGHRS and CDR2 YFSETQ. V lost 4 bases and J 4 bases, leaving 8 bases between the germline ends. The CDR3 spans 12 residues. CDR3 region: CASSRDRETQYF. The CDR3 region has the DNA TGCGCCAGCAGCCGGGACCGAGAGACCCAGTACTTC.

The chain links TRBV7-9 to TRBJ2-2; 10 nucleotides match TRBD2. The junction had 4 bases not matched to a gene; V was cut back by 5 bases and J by 4 bases. Germline V lookup: CDR1 SEHNR, CDR2 FQNEAQ (reference sequence). The CDR3 covers 15 residues. The CDR3 here is CASSQQREGTGELFF. The CDR3 DNA is TGTGCCAGCAGCCAACAGCGGGAGGGCACCGGGGAGCTGTTTTTT.

This rearrangement joins TRBV6-4 to TRBJ2-6; D not certain. This CDR3 contains 14 residues. Per the germline V gene, CDR1 is MRHNA and CDR2 is SNTAGT. Trimming pared 2 bases from V and 1 base from J, leaving 3 bases between. The CDR3 DNA sequence: TGTGCCAGCAGTGACAAATCTGGGGCCAACGTCCTGACTTTC. Protein: CASSDKSGANVLTF.

The sample holds one count of this clonotype. The chain recombines TRBV5-1 with TRBJ2-1, with 10 nucleotides matching TRBD2. Germline V gives CDR1 SGHRS, CDR2 YFSETQ. V was pared by 5 bases and J by 4 bases, with 6 bases of the junction left unmatched. There are 15 residues in the CDR3. As DNA, the CDR3 is TGCGCCAGCAGTCGGGCTAGCGGGGGATACAATGAGCAGTTCTTC. As protein: CASSRASGGYNEQFF.

This sequence joins TRBV7-8 and TRBJ2-1, with D possibly TRBD2 on 5 matching bases. Germline V gene sequence: CDR1 SGHVS, CDR2 FQNEAQ. V was shortened by 4 bases and J by 5 bases, with 9 bases between the two germline ends. The CDR3 is made up of 13 amino acids. The CDR3 DNA reads as TGTGCCAGCAGCTATGGACTCGACAATGAGCAGTTCTTC. Translated, it gives CASSYGLDNEQFF.

The rearrangement joins TRBV27 to TRBJ2-1; TRBD1 matches at 7 bases. V lost 3 bases, J lost 3 bases, and 5 bases stayed unmatched. The CDR3 has 15 residues. Germline lookup yields CDR1 MNHEY and CDR2 SMNVEV (reference sequence). CDR3 DNA: TGTGCCAGCAGTTTCAAGCCAGGGGGCTACAATGAGCAGTTCTTC. Protein product: CASSFKPGGYNEQFF.